This T cell receptor beta chain was profiled in a study of blood T cell repertoires in COVID-19. Across the whole study: From T cells, B-cell-depleted T cells, or PBMCs came the material, which was cDNA or gDNA.

This clone was detected only once. This CDR3 has 14 residues. Looked up from germline, CDR1 is SGHKS and CDR2 is YYEKEE (reference sequence). V dropped 0 bases and J dropped 5 bases, with 9 bases sitting between them. TCRdb keeps only in-frame clones here, not all; method: immunoSEQ multiplex PCR. The sample includes roughly 80,000 clones, approximately 80% seen only once; the top ten take approximately 10%. The TCR originated in a human donor in a cohort sampled during active COVID-19. Sequenced: peripheral blood. The chain is built from TRBV5-5 and TRBJ2-1; possibly TRBD1 for D (6 bases). CDR3 region: CASSLGTANNEQFF. The CDR3 coding sequence is TGTGCCAGCAGCTTGGGGACAGCAAACAATGAGCAGTTCTTC.